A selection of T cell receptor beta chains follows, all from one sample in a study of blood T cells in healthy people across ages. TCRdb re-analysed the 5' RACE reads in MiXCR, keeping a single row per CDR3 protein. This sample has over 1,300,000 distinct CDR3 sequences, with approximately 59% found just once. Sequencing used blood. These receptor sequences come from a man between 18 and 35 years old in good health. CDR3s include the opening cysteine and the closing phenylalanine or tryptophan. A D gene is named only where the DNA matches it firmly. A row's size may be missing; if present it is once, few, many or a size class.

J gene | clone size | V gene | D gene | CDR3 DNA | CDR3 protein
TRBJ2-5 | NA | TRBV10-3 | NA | TGTGCCATCAGTGGGACCAGGGACGAGGAGACCCAGTACTTC | CAISGTRDEETQYF
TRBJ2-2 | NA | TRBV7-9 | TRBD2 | TGTGCCAGCAGCCAAGGGACTAGCGGGACCGTCGCCGGGGAGCTGTTTTTT | CASSQGTSGTVAGELFF
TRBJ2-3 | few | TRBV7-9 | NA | TGTGCCAGCAGCCCCCGGGACTTCGCAGATACGCAGTATTTT | CASSPRDFADTQYF
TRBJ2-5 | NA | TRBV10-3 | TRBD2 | TGTGCCATCAGACCACTCGGGGGGGAGACCCAGTACTTC | CAIRPLGGETQYF
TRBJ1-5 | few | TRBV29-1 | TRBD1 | TGCAGCGTCTCGGACAGGGAGGGGCAGCCCCAGCATTTT | CSVSDREGQPQHF
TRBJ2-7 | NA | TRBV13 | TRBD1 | TGTGCCAGCAGTCAGCCGGACAGGACCTACGAGCAGTACTTC | CASSQPDRTYEQYF
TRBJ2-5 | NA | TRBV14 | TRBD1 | TGTGCCAGCAGCGTCAGGACAGGTTACAATGGGCAGTACTTC | CASSVRTGYNGQYF
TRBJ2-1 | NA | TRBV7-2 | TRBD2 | TGTGCCAGCAGCTTAACGGCGGGAGGCAATGAGCAGTTCTTC | CASSLTAGGNEQFF
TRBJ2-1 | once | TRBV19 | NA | TGTGCCAGTAGTATGGGTCTCGGGGGCGGTGAGCAGTTCTTC | CASSMGLGGGEQFF
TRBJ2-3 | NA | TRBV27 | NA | TGTGCCAGCAGTTCTACGAGGGGAAGGGGATCCACAGATACGCAGTATTTT | CASSSTRGRGSTDTQYF
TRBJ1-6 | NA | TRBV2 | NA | TGTGCCAGCAGTCTTTACGCCGGGACCGCTAATTCACCCCTCCACTTT | CASSLYAGTANSPLHF
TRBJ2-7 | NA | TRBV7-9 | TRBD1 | TGTGCCAGCAGCCAGGGGGAGAGAATCTACGAGCAGTACTTC | CASSQGERIYEQYF
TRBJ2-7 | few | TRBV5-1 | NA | TGCGCCAGCAGCCCTACAGGACATCTGAGCTCCTACGAGCAGTACTTC | CASSPTGHLSSYEQYF
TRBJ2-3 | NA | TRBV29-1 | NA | TGCAGCGTTGTGACAGCGAGCACAGATACGCAGTATTTT | CSVVTASTDTQYF
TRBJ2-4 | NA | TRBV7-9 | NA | TGTGCCAGCAGCTTAGGGGCGGGACTTCAGTACTTC | CASSLGAGLQYF
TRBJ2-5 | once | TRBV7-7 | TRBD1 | TGTGCTAGCAGCGAAGGACAGGTCGAAGAGACCCAGTACTTC | CASSEGQVEETQYF
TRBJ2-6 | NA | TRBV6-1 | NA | TGTGCCAGCAGCGGGGCCGAGGGTGTAGAATGGGCTGGGGCCAACGTCCTGACTTTC | CASSGAEGVEWAGANVLTF
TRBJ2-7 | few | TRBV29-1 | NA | TGCAGCGTAAGCCTGGCAGGGCGTTACGAGCAGTACTTC | CSVSLAGRYEQYF
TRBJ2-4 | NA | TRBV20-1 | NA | TGCAGTGCTAAAGGCTACCAGGCCAAAAACATTCAGTACTTC | CSAKGYQAKNIQYF
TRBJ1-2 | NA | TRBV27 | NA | TGTGCCAGCAGTATCAGGGCTGGCTATGGCTACACCTTC | CASSIRAGYGYTF
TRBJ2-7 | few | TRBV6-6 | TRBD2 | TGTGCCAGCAGAACCTCGACTAGCGGGAGTGGCTACGAGCAGTACTTC | CASRTSTSGSGYEQYF
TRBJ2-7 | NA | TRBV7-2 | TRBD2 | TGTGCCAGCAGCTTCTCGACTAGCGGGAGGGACGAGCAGTACTTC | CASSFSTSGRDEQYF